One sample yielded the 27 T cell receptor beta chains listed below, sequenced in a study of blood T cell repertoires in COVID-19. The assay was immunoSEQ multiplex PCR, and TCRdb's table has in-frame clones only and misses some. The repertoire holds some 340,000 clones, with 90% as singletons. The sequencing input was PBMCs or T cells enriched from blood (not recorded which). Receptors originate from a woman in her 30s who had been exposed to COVID-19.

The chain links TRBV7-3 to TRBJ2-5; TRBD2 matches at 7 bases. Losses at the gene ends were 4 bases for V and 3 bases for J; bases not matched to a gene: 5. Germline assignment: CDR1 SGHTA and CDR2 FQGTGA. The CDR3 length is 14 residues. The CDR3 region is CASSYGLAEETQYF. The CDR3 DNA is TGTGCCAGCAGCTACGGGCTAGCGGAAGAGACCCAGTACTTC.

The chain is built from TRBV9 and TRBJ1-6; 8 bases agree with TRBD1. There are 15 residues in the CDR3. CDR1 is SGDLS, CDR2 YYNGEE, per germline. With 0 bases clipped from V and 10 bases from J, the junction kept 6 bases outside the gene matches. CDR3 nucleotide sequence: TGTGCCAGCAGCGTAGCAGGCAGGGGGCTCTCACCCCTCCACTTT. Protein: CASSVAGRGLSPLHF. Based on the CDR3 plus reference TRBV9 and TRBJ1-6, the full variable domain is DSGVTQTPKHLITATGQRVTLRCSPRSGDLSVYWYQQSLDQGLQFLIQYYNGEERAKGNILERFSAQQFPDLHSELNLSSLELGDSALYFCASSVAGRGLSPLHFGNGTRLTVT.

The rearrangement uses TRBV28 and TRBJ1-2; D gene unclear. Germline CDR1 and CDR2: MDHEN and SYDVKM. The CDR3 length is 13 residues. Trimming removed 6 bases from V and 4 bases from J, with 12 bases in between. CDR3 in amino acids: CASSPGILYGYTF. Written as DNA, the CDR3 is TGTGCCAGCAGCCCCGGGATACTCTATGGCTACACCTTC.

The chain combines TRBV15 with TRBJ2-5; 10 nucleotides align to TRBD1. The CDR3 sequence is 17 residues long. The germline CDR1 and CDR2 sequences are LNHNV and YYDKDF (reference sequence). The trim removed 0 bases at V and 2 bases at J, leaving 6 bases unmatched. The DNA of the CDR3 is TGTGCCACCAGCAGAGATGACCGGGACAGGGGACAAGAGACCCAGTACTTC. It yields the protein CATSRDDRDRGQETQYF.

CDR3 DNA sequence: TGTGCCAGCAGCTTAAGACAGGGATTTAGCAATCAGCCCCAGCATTTT. Residues: CASSLRQGFSNQPQHF. The chain joins TRBV7-2 to TRBJ1-5, with 7 bases matching TRBD1. The length of the CDR3 is 16 residues. Germline loops: CDR1 SGHTA, CDR2 FQGNSA. V dropped 2 bases and J dropped 0; count of bases not matched to a gene: 4.

The chain joins TRBV27 to TRBJ1-1, with TRBD1 matching over 7 bases. The CDR3 loop spans 15 amino acids. Germline values: CDR1 MNHEY, CDR2 SMNVEV (reference sequence). With V trimmed by 8 bases and J by 4 bases, 13 bases remained unmatched. CDR3 loop: CASEGQPRGGTEAFF. CDR3 DNA: TGTGCCAGCGAGGGACAGCCCAGGGGCGGCACTGAAGCTTTCTTT.

V is TRBV10-3 and J is TRBJ1-1; 7 nucleotides line up with TRBD1. V trimming: 6 bases; J trimming: 5 bases; junction bases outside the gene matches: 9. There are 14 residues in the CDR3. Per the germline V gene, CDR1 is ENHRY and CDR2 is SYGVKD. The DNA of the CDR3 is TGTGCCATCAGCGAAGGGGACAGTGGGACTGAAGCTTTCTTT. This codes for CAISEGDSGTEAFF.

The gene calls are TRBV5-5 and TRBJ1-5; 9 bases agree with TRBD1. J was trimmed by 4 bases and V by 3 bases; bases with no gene match: 8. The V gene's germline CDR1 is SGHKS and CDR2 YYEKEE (reference sequence). The CDR3 consists of 16 residues. In DNA form, the CDR3 reads TGTGCCAGCAGCTCGACAGGGGGTACTATGAATCAGCCCCAGCATTTT. Translated: CASSSTGGTMNQPQHF.

The genes are TRBV7-9 and TRBJ1-4; D call uncertain. The V and J ends lost 3 bases and 3 bases respectively, with 8 bases between them. CDR1 SEHNR and CDR2 FQNEAQ come from the germline V gene (reference sequence). This CDR3 is 14 amino acids long. As DNA, the CDR3 is TGTGCCAGCAGCTTGGCGGGTGCTAATGAAAAACTGTTTTTT. Its protein product is CASSLAGANEKLFF.

In its sample, this clone was seen a few times. This chain links TRBV27 with TRBJ2-7, with a weak D call TRBD1 (5 bases). The CDR3 has 13 amino acids. Germline V gene data show CDR1 as MNHEY and CDR2 as SMNVEV (reference sequence). V was trimmed by 3 bases and J by 0 bases, leaving 6 bases between them. The chain's CDR3 is CASSFQGSYEQYF. The CDR3 DNA sequence: TGTGCCAGCAGTTTCCAGGGCTCCTACGAGCAGTACTTC.

The chain joins TRBV20-1 to TRBJ1-6, with D possibly matching TRBD1 (6 bases). This CDR3 has 16 residues. Trimming pared 3 bases from V and 4 bases from J, leaving 16 bases between. Per germline, CDR1 DFQATT and CDR2 SNEGSKA (reference sequence). CDR3 region: CSASSGQSDYNSPLHF. The DNA of the CDR3 is TGCAGTGCTAGTTCTGGACAGAGCGATTATAATTCACCCCTCCACTTT.

The chain carries TRBV5-4 and TRBJ1-6; 9 bases fit TRBD1. V was clipped by 4 bases and J by 1 base; unmatched bases: 6. The V gene's germline CDR1 is SGHNT and CDR2 YYREEE (reference sequence). The CDR3 is 17 residues long. CDR3 DNA: TGTGCCAGCAGCCTCAACAGGGGGCCGTCCTATAATTCACCCCTCCACTTT. Amino acid sequence: CASSLNRGPSYNSPLHF.

This chain uses TRBV7-9 with TRBJ2-7; D may be TRBD2 (7 bases). Trimming took off 5 bases at V and 4 bases at J, with 15 bases between the two ends. Germline CDR1 and CDR2: SEHNR and FQNEAQ (reference sequence). This CDR3 contains 14 residues. CDR3 loop: CASSLQAGAYEQYF. The CDR3 region has the DNA TGTGCCAGCAGCCTACAGGCGGGGGCTTACGAGCAGTACTTC.

The rearrangement links TRBV5-6 to TRBJ2-3; TRBD2 might be the D (5 bases). In germline, CDR1 is SGHDT, CDR2 YYEEEE. The CDR3 sequence is 12 residues long. Trimming pared 3 bases from V and 8 bases from J, leaving 10 bases between. In nucleotides, the CDR3 is TGTGCCAGCAGCTGGGGAGAGGGTACGCAGTATTTT. Its protein product is CASSWGEGTQYF.

This chain uses TRBV4-2 with TRBJ2-7, with D maybe TRBD2 (6 bases). Germline V gene sequence: CDR1 LGHNA, CDR2 YNFKEQ. V was trimmed by 1 base and J by 2 bases, leaving 9 bases between them. This CDR3 has 14 amino acids. The CDR3 DNA reads TGTGCCAGCAGCCAAGGGAGGGAAGCCTACGAGCAGTACTTC. Translating it yields CASSQGREAYEQYF.

The chain uses TRBV3-1 (or the pseudogene TRBV3-2) and TRBJ1-4; D might be TRBD1 (5 bases). There are 16 residues in the CDR3. Looked up from germline, CDR1 is LGHDT and CDR2 is YNNKEL (reference sequence). Trimming removed 4 bases from V and 10 bases from J, with 22 bases in between. Here the CDR3 DNA reads TGTGCCAGCAGCCCTGACCCAGGGAAGCCGTCCCGAAAACTGTTTTTT. Translation: CASSPDPGKPSRKLFF.

The rearrangement links TRBV14 to TRBJ1-2; D unclear. Germline CDR1 reads SGHDN; CDR2 reads FVKESK. The V and J ends lost 3 bases and 3 bases respectively, with 8 bases between them. The CDR3 consists of 13 residues. CDR3 in DNA: TGTGCCAGCAGCCACTATACGGACTATGGCTACACCTTC. Translating gives CASSHYTDYGYTF.

The chain employs TRBV5-4 and TRBJ2-1; 14 nucleotides match TRBD2. There are 14 residues in the CDR3. Germline V lookup: CDR1 SGHNT, CDR2 YYREEE (reference sequence). V lost 4 bases, J lost 10 bases, and 4 bases stayed unmatched. The CDR3 is CASSEGLAGEEQFF. For the CDR3, the DNA is TGTGCCAGCAGCGAGGGACTAGCGGGGGAGGAGCAGTTCTTC.

J is TRBJ2-1 and V is TRBV11-3; 7 bases are shared with TRBD2. This CDR3 spans 15 amino acids. Germline CDR1 reads SGHNT; CDR2 reads YENEEA. The ends lost 3 bases at V and 0 bases at J; junction bases unmatched: 2. The CDR3 DNA reads TGTGCCAGCAGCTTTGGGGGGGTCTCCTACAATGAGCAGTTCTTC. It specifies CASSFGGVSYNEQFF.

This clone was observed once. V usage is TRBV3-1 (or the pseudogene TRBV3-2) and J usage is TRBJ1-6; 9 bases fit TRBD1. The CDR3 extends over 16 amino acids. With V trimmed by 4 bases and J by 9 bases, 10 bases remained unmatched. Germline values: CDR1 LGHDT, CDR2 YNNKEL (reference sequence). CDR3 sequence: CASSPGEGTGLSPLHF. CDR3 DNA sequence: TGTGCCAGCAGCCCCGGAGAAGGGACAGGGCTTTCACCCCTCCACTTT.

The rearrangement joins TRBV7-8 to TRBJ1-2; 8 bases fit TRBD1. V shed 6 bases and J 13 bases; nucleotides not matched to a gene: 16. The V gene's germline CDR1 is SGHVS and CDR2 FQNEAQ. CDR3 length equals 14 residues. The CDR3: CASSYSGTGLLSTF. CDR3 sequence (DNA): TGTGCCAGCAGTTACTCCGGGACAGGTCTCCTCTCCACCTTC.

The chain carries TRBV25-1 and TRBJ2-2, with a tentative D call TRBD1 (5 bases). The V gene's germline CDR1 is MGHDK and CDR2 SYGVNS. The germline V and J ends were trimmed by 2 bases and 4 bases, with 8 bases remaining between them. The CDR3 runs 14 residues. CDR3 region: CASSEDRLTGELFF. DNA for the CDR3: TGTGCCAGCAGTGAAGACAGACTCACCGGGGAGCTGTTTTTT.

This chain links TRBV29-1 with TRBJ1-2; no reliable D call. The CDR3 runs 13 residues. The V end was cut by 6 bases, the J end by 4 bases, with 15 bases between. Per the germline V gene, CDR1 is SQVTM and CDR2 is ANQGSEA. Here the CDR3 reads CSVMPAGLYGYTF. CDR3 bases: TGCAGCGTGATGCCAGCGGGCCTCTATGGCTACACCTTC.

The chain couples TRBV10-3 to TRBJ1-6; D gene ambiguous. Germline V gene lookup returns CDR1 ENHRY and CDR2 SYGVKD. V was cut by 4 bases and J by 0 bases, with 13 bases left in between. The CDR3 extends over 17 amino acids. Written as DNA, the CDR3 is TGTGCCATCAGTGGAACTAACCCGAGCTCCTATAATTCACCCCTCCACTTT. Translation gives CAISGTNPSSYNSPLHF.

The chain carries TRBV7-3 and TRBJ1-2, with 7 bases fitting TRBD1. The CDR3 covers 13 residues. V lost 5 bases to trimming and J lost 7 bases; unmatched junction nucleotides: 7. The V gene's germline CDR1 is SGHTA and CDR2 FQGTGA. The CDR3 bases are TGTGCCAGCAGCCCTCACAGGGGTCTTGGCTACACCTTC. This sequence encodes CASSPHRGLGYTF.

The V gene is TRBV2, the J gene TRBJ1-6; tentatively, D is TRBD1 (6 bases). CDR1 and CDR2 from the germline V gene are SNHLY and FYNNEI. This CDR3 comprises 14 residues. Trimming left V 5 bases short and J 7 bases short, with 12 bases between. The CDR3 DNA reads as TGTGCCAGCAGTCCCGGACAGAGCAATTCACCCCTCCACTTT. Its protein product is CASSPGQSNSPLHF.

V usage is TRBV20-1 and J usage is TRBJ2-1; TRBD1 is a possible D gene (6 bases). The CDR3 extends over 16 amino acids. Germline CDR1 DFQATT, CDR2 SNEGSKA (reference sequence). Trimming removed 3 bases from V and 2 bases from J, with 17 bases in between. CDR3 nucleotide sequence: TGCAGTGCTAGTGGTGCGTCACAGGGCACCTACAATGAGCAGTTCTTC. Protein product: CSASGASQGTYNEQFF.